This T cell receptor (beta chain) was sequenced during a study of response to subunit inactivated influenza vaccine. TCRdb re-analysed the RT-PCR reads in MiXCR, keeping a single row per CDR3 protein. The table shows approximately 700,000 distinct CDR3 sequences, with 15% to 17% occurring only once. This clonotype was seen only a few times. Its antigen is not identified. The V gene end was trimmed by 4 bases and the J gene end by 0 bases; junction bases not matched to a gene: 8. The CDR3 consists of 17 residues. CDR1 is MNHNS and CDR2 is SASEGT in the germline V gene. Study-wide findings and caveats: Researchers suggested that each seasonal influenza vaccination recruits few new T cells.

The V gene is TRBV6-1, the J gene TRBJ2-7; 11 bases map to TRBD1. Sample: PBMCs from blood, taken roughly 12 days after vaccination. This receptor was identified in a man in his fifties who received an inactivated influenza vaccine. The CDR3 DNA reads TGTGCCAGCAGTGCCCCGAGCGGGACAGGGGGCTCCTACGAGCAGTACTTC. The encoded protein is CASSAPSGTGGSYEQYF.